This T cell receptor beta chain was sequenced for a study of T cells in narcolepsy. This CDR3 is built from 20 residues. The data were produced by immunoSEQ multiplex PCR, yet TCRdb's version contains in-frame clones alone and is incomplete. The table has some 29,000 clones, 87% seen once; the top ten hold approximately 1%. The sequence derives from a human donor in good health. The chain has TRBV21-1 and TRBJ2-3; the table gives TRBD2 as D, unverified against the DNA. TRBV21-1 is described as a pseudogene. The material sequenced was memory (CD45RA-) CD4+ T cells from blood. CDR3 bases: TGTGCCAGCAGCAAAGCGCGCCTAGCGGGGGTCCCTCACCCCCCAGATACGCAGTATTTT. Its translation: CASSKARLAGVPHPPDTQYF.